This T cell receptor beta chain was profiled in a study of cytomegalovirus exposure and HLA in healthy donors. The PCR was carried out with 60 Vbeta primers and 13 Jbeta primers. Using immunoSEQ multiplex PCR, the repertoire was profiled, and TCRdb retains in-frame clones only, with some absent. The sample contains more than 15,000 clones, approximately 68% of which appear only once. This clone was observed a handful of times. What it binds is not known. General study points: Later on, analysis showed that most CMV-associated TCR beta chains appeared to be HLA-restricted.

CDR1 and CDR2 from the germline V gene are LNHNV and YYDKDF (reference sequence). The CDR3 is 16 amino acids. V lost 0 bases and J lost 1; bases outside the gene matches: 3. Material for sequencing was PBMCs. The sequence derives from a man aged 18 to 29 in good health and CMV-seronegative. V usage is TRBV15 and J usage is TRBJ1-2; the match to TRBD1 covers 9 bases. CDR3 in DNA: TGTGCCACCAGCAGAGATCGGGACAGGGTTAACTATGGCTACACCTTC. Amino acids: CATSRDRDRVNYGYTF.